The clone carrying this T cell receptor (beta chain) was observed a handful of times. Its target is not known. Ranging in age from roughly 6 to 95, the donors were healthy Caucasian individuals from Russia. Each donor supplied approximately 10 milliliters of peripheral blood. The source of the sample is a study of blood T cells in healthy people across ages. Notes on the study in general: Diversity was higher, and naive CD4+ cells more numerous, in long-lived donors than in aged donors.

Through a sample-barcoded 5' primer and a J-beta primer mix, a second PCR was run for roughly 6 to 12 cycles. Template switching added a 12-random-nucleotide identifier to every cDNA molecule. TCRdb fed the 5' RACE reads into MiXCR, producing one record per CDR3 protein. This sample has some 690,000 distinct CDR3 sequences, with roughly 20% found just once. The CDR3 length is 13 residues. Germline V CDR1 and CDR2: LNHNV, YYDKDF (reference sequence). Trimming stripped 6 bases from V and 0 bases from J, with 7 bases between. The sequencing sample was made of blood. The chain is built from TRBV15 and TRBJ2-3, with D perhaps TRBD2 (6 bases). The TCR sequence derives from a man between 65 and 85 years old in good health. The CDR3 nucleotides read TGTGCCACCAGGACTAGTAGCACAGATACGCAGTATTTT. Translation: CATRTSSTDTQYF.